This is a list of T cell receptor beta chains from one sample in a study of tumor-infiltrating lymphocytes in primary liver carcinoma. TCRdb reanalysed the multiplex PCR reads using MiXCR and keeps one entry per CDR3 protein. Of about 180,000 distinct CDR3 sequences listed, 50% to 75% were seen once; the top ten hold under 75%. The sample consisted of peripheral blood. The source is a man in his forties with primary liver carcinoma and hepatitis B virus infection. The CDR3 runs from the conserved cysteine through the conserved F or W. The order of the fields is V gene, clone size, J gene, D gene, CDR3 protein, CDR3 DNA. The D gene is left open where the match is weak. A row's size may be missing; if present it is once, few, many or a size class.

v_call: TRBV11-2; clone_size: many; j_call: TRBJ2-2; d_call: -; cdr3_aa: CASSNPFYGELFF; cdr3_nt: TGTGCCAGCAGCAATCCCTTCTACGGGGAGCTGTTTTTT
v_call: TRBV4-1; clone_size: -; j_call: TRBJ2-7; d_call: -; cdr3_aa: CASKRTTGPYEQYF; cdr3_nt: TGCGCCAGCAAACGGACAACCGGACCCTACGAGCAGTACTTC
v_call: TRBV29-1; clone_size: few; j_call: TRBJ1-4; d_call: -; cdr3_aa: CSVRGGGEKLFF; cdr3_nt: TGCAGCGTCCGGGGGGGTGGTGAAAAACTGTTTTTT
v_call: TRBV11-2; clone_size: once; j_call: TRBJ2-2; d_call: TRBD1; cdr3_aa: CASSLSPGQGTGELFF; cdr3_nt: TGTGCCAGCAGCCTATCACCGGGACAGGGCACCGGGGAGCTGTTTTTT
v_call: TRBV6-2/TRBV6-3; clone_size: few; j_call: TRBJ2-7; d_call: TRBD2; cdr3_aa: CASSYSSTSGRAEQYF; cdr3_nt: TGTGCCAGCAGTTACTCGTCGACTAGCGGGAGGGCCGAGCAGTACTTC
v_call: TRBV11-2; clone_size: -; j_call: TRBJ2-1; d_call: TRBD2; cdr3_aa: CASNLGGSGSSFEQFF; cdr3_nt: TGTGCCAGCAACTTAGGTGGTAGCGGGAGCTCTTTTGAGCAGTTCTTC
v_call: TRBV29-1; clone_size: many; j_call: TRBJ2-7; d_call: -; cdr3_aa: CSVRVAGAYEQYF; cdr3_nt: TGCAGCGTTAGGGTAGCCGGGGCCTACGAGCAGTACTTC
v_call: TRBV5-4; clone_size: -; j_call: TRBJ2-1; d_call: -; cdr3_aa: CASSFLPNEQFF; cdr3_nt: TGTGCCAGCAGCTTCCTCCCCAATGAGCAGTTCTTC
v_call: TRBV6-6; clone_size: once; j_call: TRBJ2-7; d_call: TRBD1; cdr3_aa: CASSDRDRGPYEQYF; cdr3_nt: TGTGCCAGCAGTGACCGGGACAGGGGCCCCTACGAGCAGTACTTC
v_call: TRBV11-2; clone_size: -; j_call: TRBJ2-1; d_call: -; cdr3_aa: CASSSETSGKEQFF; cdr3_nt: TGTGCCAGCAGCTCCGAGACTAGTGGGAAGGAGCAGTTCTTC
v_call: TRBV12-3/TRBV12-4; clone_size: -; j_call: TRBJ2-7; d_call: -; cdr3_aa: CVSSLRTASYEQYF; cdr3_nt: TGTGTAAGCAGTTTAAGGACAGCTTCCTACGAGCAGTACTTC
v_call: TRBV11-2; clone_size: -; j_call: TRBJ2-3; d_call: TRBD2; cdr3_aa: CASSWGGGASADTQYF; cdr3_nt: TGTGCCAGCAGCTGGGGGGGGGGTGCTAGCGCAGATACGCAGTATTTT
v_call: TRBV29-1; clone_size: many; j_call: TRBJ2-5; d_call: TRBD2; cdr3_aa: CSVEYGLAETQYF; cdr3_nt: TGCAGCGTTGAATACGGACTAGCCGAGACCCAGTACTTC
v_call: TRBV6-5; clone_size: few; j_call: TRBJ2-4; d_call: TRBD1; cdr3_aa: CASSPGTGVRDIQYF; cdr3_nt: TGTGCCAGCAGTCCCGGGACAGGGGTTCGGGACATTCAGTACTTC
v_call: TRBV6-1; clone_size: -; j_call: TRBJ2-1; d_call: -; cdr3_aa: CASTPTGAYNEQFF; cdr3_nt: TGTGCCAGCACCCCAACGGGAGCCTACAATGAGCAGTTCTTC
v_call: TRBV29-1; clone_size: many; j_call: TRBJ2-7; d_call: -; cdr3_aa: CSVEDPGGTSTYEQYF; cdr3_nt: TGCAGCGTTGAAGATCCTGGCGGGACGTCGACCTACGAGCAGTACTTC
v_call: TRBV10-3; clone_size: few; j_call: TRBJ1-1; d_call: TRBD1; cdr3_aa: CAPPGGDRADTEAFF; cdr3_nt: TGTGCCCCGCCCGGCGGGGACAGGGCCGACACTGAAGCTTTCTTT
v_call: TRBV11-2; clone_size: -; j_call: TRBJ2-1; d_call: -; cdr3_aa: CASRGLTNGTQNEQFF; cdr3_nt: TGTGCCAGCAGAGGGTTAACTAACGGGACCCAGAATGAGCAGTTCTTC
v_call: TRBV4-1; clone_size: few; j_call: TRBJ2-1; d_call: TRBD2; cdr3_aa: CASSQAPIPVTSGRFNEQFF; cdr3_nt: TGCGCCAGCAGCCAAGCCCCAATCCCCGTTACTAGCGGGAGGTTCAATGAGCAGTTCTTC
v_call: TRBV12-3/TRBV12-4; clone_size: once; j_call: TRBJ2-2; d_call: -; cdr3_aa: CASGPPTMGTGELFF; cdr3_nt: TGTGCCAGCGGTCCGCCGACGATGGGTACCGGGGAGCTGTTTTTT
v_call: TRBV5-5; clone_size: -; j_call: TRBJ2-7; d_call: -; cdr3_aa: CASRRLQGIYEQYF; cdr3_nt: TGTGCCAGCCGCCGATTACAGGGTATCTACGAGCAGTACTTC
v_call: TRBV11-2; clone_size: -; j_call: TRBJ2-1; d_call: TRBD2; cdr3_aa: CASSPGGLYNEQFF; cdr3_nt: TGTGCCAGCAGCCCGGGAGGGCTTTACAATGAGCAGTTCTTC
v_call: TRBV29-1; clone_size: many; j_call: TRBJ2-1; d_call: -; cdr3_aa: CSVDTPRGNEQFF; cdr3_nt: TGCAGCGTTGATACACCTCGAGGGAATGAGCAGTTCTTC
v_call: TRBV29-1; clone_size: -; j_call: TRBJ2-5; d_call: -; cdr3_aa: CSVDWRAGGRQETQYF; cdr3_nt: TGCAGCGTTGATTGGAGGGCTGGGGGACGCCAAGAGACCCAGTACTTC
v_call: TRBV28; clone_size: -; j_call: TRBJ1-2; d_call: -; cdr3_aa: CASSSASSCGYTF; cdr3_nt: TGTGCCAGCAGTTCCGCCTCCTCGTGTGGCTACACCTTC
v_call: TRBV11-2; clone_size: -; j_call: TRBJ1-6; d_call: TRBD1; cdr3_aa: CVSNLQGANSPIHF; cdr3_nt: TGTGTCAGCAACTTACAGGGGGCGAATTCACCCATCCACTTT
v_call: TRBV12-3/TRBV12-4; clone_size: few; j_call: TRBJ2-5; d_call: -; cdr3_aa: CASSLTRQDKETQYF; cdr3_nt: TGTGCCAGCAGTTTAACCCGACAGGATAAAGAGACCCAGTACTTC
v_call: TRBV6-2/TRBV6-3; clone_size: few; j_call: TRBJ2-2; d_call: -; cdr3_aa: CASTPSDLSGELFF; cdr3_nt: TGTGCCAGCACCCCTAGCGACTTGTCCGGGGAGCTGTTTTTT
v_call: TRBV7-8; clone_size: -; j_call: TRBJ2-1; d_call: -; cdr3_aa: CASSLTVASYNEQFF; cdr3_nt: TGTGCCAGCAGCTTAACCGTAGCGTCGTACAATGAGCAGTTCTTC
v_call: TRBV29-1; clone_size: few; j_call: TRBJ2-1; d_call: -; cdr3_aa: CSVDRAGNEQFF; cdr3_nt: TGCAGCGTGGACCGGGCGGGGAATGAGCAGTTCTTC
v_call: TRBV5-5; clone_size: -; j_call: TRBJ2-5; d_call: TRBD1; cdr3_aa: CAGSFTGGSETQYF; cdr3_nt: TGTGCCGGCAGCTTTACAGGGGGCTCAGAGACCCAGTACTTC
v_call: TRBV6-5; clone_size: few; j_call: TRBJ2-1; d_call: -; cdr3_aa: CASSYERGRNEQFF; cdr3_nt: TGTGCCAGCAGTTACGAAAGGGGAAGGAATGAGCAGTTCTTC
v_call: TRBV12-3/TRBV12-4; clone_size: -; j_call: TRBJ1-1; d_call: -; cdr3_aa: CTSSPRGSNTEAFF; cdr3_nt: TGTACGAGCAGTCCCCGGGGATCGAACACTGAAGCTTTCTTT
v_call: TRBV6-5; clone_size: -; j_call: TRBJ1-3; d_call: -; cdr3_aa: CASCYSRAGTGNTIYF; cdr3_nt: TGTGCCAGCTGTTACTCGAGGGCAGGGACTGGAAACACCATATATTTT
v_call: TRBV29-1; clone_size: -; j_call: TRBJ2-3; d_call: -; cdr3_aa: CSVEWSSDTQYF; cdr3_nt: TGCAGCGTTGAGTGGTCGTCGGATACGCAGTATTTT
v_call: TRBV6-9; clone_size: few; j_call: TRBJ1-5; d_call: -; cdr3_aa: CASSYWGYSPNQPQHF; cdr3_nt: TGTGCCAGCAGTTATTGGGGATACAGCCCCAATCAGCCCCAGCATTTT
v_call: TRBV29-1; clone_size: many; j_call: TRBJ2-5; d_call: -; cdr3_aa: CSVGFWGLQETQYF; cdr3_nt: TGCAGCGTGGGGTTCTGGGGACTTCAAGAGACCCAGTACTTC
v_call: TRBV11-2; clone_size: once; j_call: TRBJ2-1; d_call: -; cdr3_aa: CASSLRVSVASYNEQFF; cdr3_nt: TGTGCCAGCAGCTTACGTGTTAGCGTGGCCTCCTACAATGAGCAGTTCTTC
v_call: TRBV4-1; clone_size: -; j_call: TRBJ2-7; d_call: -; cdr3_aa: CASSQDSATFSYEQYF; cdr3_nt: TGCGCTAGCAGCCAAGACTCGGCGACCTTCTCCTACGAGCAGTACTTC
v_call: TRBV6-5; clone_size: -; j_call: TRBJ2-1; d_call: -; cdr3_aa: CASRPTSVYNEQFF; cdr3_nt: TGTGCCAGCAGACCCACGAGTGTCTACAATGAGCAGTTCTTC
v_call: TRBV6-1; clone_size: -; j_call: TRBJ2-5; d_call: -; cdr3_aa: CASSEISRETQYF; cdr3_nt: TGTGCCAGCAGTGAAATATCTAGAGAGACCCAGTACTTC
v_call: TRBV10-2; clone_size: -; j_call: TRBJ2-3; d_call: TRBD2; cdr3_aa: CASRGLADTDTQYF; cdr3_nt: TGCGCCAGCAGGGGACTAGCGGATACAGATACGCAGTATTTT
v_call: TRBV28; clone_size: -; j_call: TRBJ1-2; d_call: -; cdr3_aa: CASGYGYTF; cdr3_nt: TGTGCCAGCGGCTATGGCTACACCTTC
v_call: TRBV6-2/TRBV6-3; clone_size: few; j_call: TRBJ2-7; d_call: TRBD1; cdr3_aa: CASSYGTGGAEQYF; cdr3_nt: TGTGCCAGCAGTTACGGGACAGGGGGCGCCGAGCAGTACTTC
v_call: TRBV11-2; clone_size: many; j_call: TRBJ2-7; d_call: TRBD2; cdr3_aa: CASSLEAGTSDEQYF; cdr3_nt: TGTGCCAGCAGCTTAGAGGCCGGGACTAGCGACGAGCAGTACTTC
v_call: TRBV11-2; clone_size: -; j_call: TRBJ1-1; d_call: TRBD1; cdr3_aa: CASSLLRQGGATEAFF; cdr3_nt: TGTGCCAGCAGCTTACTCCGACAGGGCGGTGCCACTGAAGCTTTCTTT
v_call: TRBV12-3/TRBV12-4; clone_size: few; j_call: TRBJ1-1; d_call: TRBD1; cdr3_aa: CASYSGTGSGTEAFF; cdr3_nt: TGTGCCAGTTATTCCGGGACAGGGAGTGGGACTGAAGCTTTCTTT
v_call: TRBV29-1; clone_size: -; j_call: TRBJ2-2; d_call: -; cdr3_aa: CSAGTSNTGELFF; cdr3_nt: TGCAGCGCAGGGACTTCGAACACCGGGGAGCTGTTTTTT
v_call: TRBV11-2; clone_size: -; j_call: TRBJ2-1; d_call: TRBD2; cdr3_aa: CASSTGLAMGEQFF; cdr3_nt: TGTGCCAGCAGCACGGGACTAGCCATGGGTGAGCAGTTCTTC
v_call: TRBV29-1; clone_size: many; j_call: TRBJ2-5; d_call: -; cdr3_aa: CSVEGQLKETQYF; cdr3_nt: TGCAGCGTTGAAGGACAGTTAAAAGAGACCCAGTACTTC